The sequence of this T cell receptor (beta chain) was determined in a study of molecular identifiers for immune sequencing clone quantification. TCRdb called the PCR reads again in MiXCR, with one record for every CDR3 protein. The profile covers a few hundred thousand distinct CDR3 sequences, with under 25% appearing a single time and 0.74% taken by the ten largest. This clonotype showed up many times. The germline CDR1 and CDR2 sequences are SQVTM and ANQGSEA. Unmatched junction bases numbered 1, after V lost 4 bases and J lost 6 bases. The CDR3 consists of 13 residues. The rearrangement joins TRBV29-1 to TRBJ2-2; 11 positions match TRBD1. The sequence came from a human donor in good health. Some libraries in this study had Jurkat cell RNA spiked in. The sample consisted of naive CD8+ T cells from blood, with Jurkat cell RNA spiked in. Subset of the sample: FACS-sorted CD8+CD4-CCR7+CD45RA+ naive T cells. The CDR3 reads CSVGTGGPGELFF. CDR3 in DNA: TGCAGCGTTGGGACAGGGGGCCCCGGGGAGCTGTTTTTT.